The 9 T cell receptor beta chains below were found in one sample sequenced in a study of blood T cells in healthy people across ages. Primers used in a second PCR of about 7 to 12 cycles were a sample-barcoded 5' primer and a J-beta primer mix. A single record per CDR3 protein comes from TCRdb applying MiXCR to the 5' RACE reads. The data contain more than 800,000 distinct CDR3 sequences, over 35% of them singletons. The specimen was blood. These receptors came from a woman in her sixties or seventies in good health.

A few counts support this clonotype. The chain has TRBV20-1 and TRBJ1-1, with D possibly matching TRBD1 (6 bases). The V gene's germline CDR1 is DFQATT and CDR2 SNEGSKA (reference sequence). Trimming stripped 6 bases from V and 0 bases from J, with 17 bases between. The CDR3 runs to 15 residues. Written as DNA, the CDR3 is TGCAGTGCCCTGGCTGGGGACAAACTGAACACTGAAGCTTTCTTT. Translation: CSALAGDKLNTEAFF.

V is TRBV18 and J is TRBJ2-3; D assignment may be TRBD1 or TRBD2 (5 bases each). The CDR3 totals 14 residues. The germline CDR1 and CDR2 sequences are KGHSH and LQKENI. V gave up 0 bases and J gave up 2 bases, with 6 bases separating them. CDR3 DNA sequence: TGTGCCAGCTCACCACCGGGACCCACAGATACGCAGTATTTT. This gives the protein CASSPPGPTDTQYF.

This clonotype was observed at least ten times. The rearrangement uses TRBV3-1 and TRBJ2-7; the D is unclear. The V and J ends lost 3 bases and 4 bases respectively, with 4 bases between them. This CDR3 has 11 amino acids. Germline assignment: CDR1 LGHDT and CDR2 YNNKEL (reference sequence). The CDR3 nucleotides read TGTGCCAGCAGCCAGCAGTACGAGCAGTACTTC. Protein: CASSQQYEQYF.

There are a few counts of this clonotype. The CDR3, as DNA: TGTGCCCGCCATCGTAGGAGGGTTGGGGGGAAGTGCGAGCAGTACTTC. As protein: CARHRRRVGGKCEQYF. V is TRBV10-3 and J is TRBJ2-7, with D possibly TRBD2 on 6 matching bases. V was pared by 11 bases and J by 6 bases, with 29 bases between. Germline CDR1 and CDR2: ENHRY and SYGVKD. CDR3 length: 16 residues.

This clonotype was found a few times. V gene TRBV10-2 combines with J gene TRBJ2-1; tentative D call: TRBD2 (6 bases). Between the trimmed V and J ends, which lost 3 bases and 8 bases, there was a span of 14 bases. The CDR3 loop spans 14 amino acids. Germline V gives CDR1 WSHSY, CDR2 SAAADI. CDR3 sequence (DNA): TGCGCCAGCAGTGATCCCTCGGGGGTCGATGAGCAGTTCTTC. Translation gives CASSDPSGVDEQFF.

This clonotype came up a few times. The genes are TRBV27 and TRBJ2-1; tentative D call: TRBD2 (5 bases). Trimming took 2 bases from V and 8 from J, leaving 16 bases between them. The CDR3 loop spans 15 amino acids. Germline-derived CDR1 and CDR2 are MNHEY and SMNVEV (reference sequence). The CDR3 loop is CASSLTHPEVDEQFF. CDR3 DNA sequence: TGTGCCAGCAGTTTAACTCATCCGGAGGTCGATGAGCAGTTCTTC.

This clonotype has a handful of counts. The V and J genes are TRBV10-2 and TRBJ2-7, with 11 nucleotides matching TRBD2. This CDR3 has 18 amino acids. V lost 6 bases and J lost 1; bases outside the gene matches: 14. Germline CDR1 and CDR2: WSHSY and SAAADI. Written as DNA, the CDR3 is TGCGCCAGCAGCAAAAGGGACGGAGGGACTAGCGGTTCCTACGAGCAGTACTTC. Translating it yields CASSKRDGGTSGSYEQYF.

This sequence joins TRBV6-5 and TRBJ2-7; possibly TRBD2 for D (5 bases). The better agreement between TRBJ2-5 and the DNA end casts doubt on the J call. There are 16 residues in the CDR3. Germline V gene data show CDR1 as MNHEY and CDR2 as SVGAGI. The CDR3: CASSYKQAVGMETQYF. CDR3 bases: TGTGCCAGCAGTTACAAACAAGCGGTAGGCATGGAGACCCAGTACTTC.

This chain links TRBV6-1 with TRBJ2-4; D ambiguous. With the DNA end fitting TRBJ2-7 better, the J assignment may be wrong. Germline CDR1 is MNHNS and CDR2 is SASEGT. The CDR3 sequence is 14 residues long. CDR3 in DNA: TGTGCCAGCAGTGAACAAATCTCGCCCTCCGAGCAGTACTTC. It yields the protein CASSEQISPSEQYF.